The clone carrying this TCR beta chain has more than one count but fewer than ten. The antigen is not known. The CDR3 runs 15 residues. V was cut by 8 bases and J by 0 bases, with 15 bases left in between. Germline CDR1 reads WNHNN; CDR2 reads SYGVQD (reference sequence). This specimen belongs to a study of cytomegalovirus exposure and HLA in healthy donors. Broader study findings: In all likelihood, a cluster of highly shared sequence variants was a sequencing artifact. Earlier analysis looked at TCR beta V segments, and most were productive about 87% or about 30% of the time. The study labeled 164 TCR beta chains cytomegalovirus-associated. In a later analysis, donors in an Asian-associated ancestry cluster reportedly had fewer N-insertions in productive TCRs than the cohort mean.

Researchers ran the PCR with 60 Vbeta and 13 Jbeta primers. The assay was immunoSEQ multiplex PCR, and TCRdb's table has in-frame clones only and misses some. The repertoire consists of 150,000 or so clones, with approximately 80% occurring once and the leading ten covering 5.5% to 6.5%. The chain uses TRBV10-1 and TRBJ2-3; D ambiguous. The sequenced material came from PBMCs. The clonotype originates from a woman aged 35 to 49 in good health and CMV-seropositive. The CDR3: CASGTGYASTDTQYF. CDR3 sequence (DNA): TGCGCCAGCGGAACCGGGTACGCTAGCACAGATACGCAGTATTTT.